This TCR beta chain stems from a study of cytomegalovirus exposure and HLA in healthy donors. Study context: HLA-typed donors were the source of around 87 million unique TCRs, which an early data release held.

Researchers ran the PCR with 60 Vbeta and 13 Jbeta primers. Clones were sequenced by immunoSEQ multiplex PCR, and TCRdb holds only the in-frame ones, with some missing. The table includes roughly 140,000 clones, more than 65% detected once. This clone was observed a few times. Its antigen is still unknown. Study observations and caveats: Sequencing had likely introduced a cluster of highly shared sequence variants as an artifact. The productive fraction for most TCR beta V segments was about 87% or about 30% in an earlier analysis.

V was clipped by 4 bases and J by 7 bases; unmatched bases: 7. The CDR3 runs 13 residues. Looked up from germline, CDR1 is GTSNPN and CDR2 is SVGIG (reference sequence). The sequence was collected from a woman aged 25 to 39 in good health and CMV-seronegative. The chain combines TRBV30 with TRBJ1-2, with 9 bases identical to TRBD1. The sample taken for sequencing was PBMCs. CDR3 sequence (DNA): TGTGCCTGGAATCGGGACAGGGCTGCTGGCTACACCTTC. It specifies CAWNRDRAAGYTF.